The rows below give T cell receptor beta chains drawn from one sample of a study of T cells after yellow fever vaccination. A single record per CDR3 protein comes from TCRdb applying MiXCR to the 5' RACE reads. The data show some 390,000 distinct CDR3 sequences, with over 5% seen just once and around 16% held by the top ten. The material was PBMCs, obtained 5 days after the yellow fever booster vaccination. The receptors come from a man aged 30-40 years who received the YFV17D yellow fever vaccine. Both conserved end residues are part of each CDR3. Each record gives: clone size, J gene, D gene, V gene, CDR3 protein, CDR3 DNA. A D gene is named only where the DNA matches it firmly. Clone size is stated in some rows and not others, as once, few, many or a class when expanded.

clone size: -; J gene: TRBJ2-7; D gene: TRBD1; V gene: TRBV29-1; CDR3 protein: CSARTGADYEQYF; CDR3 DNA: TGCAGCGCCAGGACAGGGGCGGACTACGAGCAGTACTTC
clone size: few; J gene: TRBJ2-2; D gene: -; V gene: TRBV29-1; CDR3 protein: CSVEDLSLGTGELFF; CDR3 DNA: TGCAGCGTTGAAGATCTTAGTTTAGGCACCGGGGAGCTGTTTTTT
clone size: many; J gene: TRBJ2-2; D gene: TRBD1; V gene: TRBV5-4; CDR3 protein: CASSRRQGDTGELFF; CDR3 DNA: TGTGCCAGCAGCCGACGACAGGGCGACACCGGGGAGCTGTTTTTT
clone size: many; J gene: TRBJ2-6; D gene: -; V gene: TRBV18; CDR3 protein: CASSPISGANVLTF; CDR3 DNA: TGTGCCAGCTCACCAATCTCTGGGGCCAACGTCCTGACTTTC
clone size: -; J gene: TRBJ2-7; D gene: TRBD1; V gene: TRBV29-1; CDR3 protein: CSVGQGLGSYEQYF; CDR3 DNA: TGCAGCGTTGGACAGGGGCTTGGGTCCTACGAGCAGTACTTC
clone size: few; J gene: TRBJ2-3; D gene: -; V gene: TRBV29-1; CDR3 protein: CSGARDSTDTQYF; CDR3 DNA: TGCAGCGGCGCGAGAGACTCCACAGATACGCAGTATTTT
clone size: few; J gene: TRBJ2-3; D gene: TRBD2; V gene: TRBV5-1; CDR3 protein: CASSSGLAGGADTQYF; CDR3 DNA: TGCGCCAGCAGCTCGGGACTAGCGGGAGGAGCAGATACGCAGTATTTT
clone size: many; J gene: TRBJ2-5; D gene: TRBD1; V gene: TRBV29-1; CDR3 protein: CSVSGTGETQYF; CDR3 DNA: TGCAGCGTTTCCGGGACAGGCGAGACCCAGTACTTC
clone size: -; J gene: TRBJ1-1; D gene: TRBD1; V gene: TRBV3-1; CDR3 protein: CASTPHPGQGVHTEAFF; CDR3 DNA: TGTGCCAGCACCCCACACCCGGGACAGGGGGTACACACTGAAGCTTTCTTT
clone size: few; J gene: TRBJ2-3; D gene: TRBD2; V gene: TRBV6-1; CDR3 protein: CASSQTSGRAGTDTQYF; CDR3 DNA: TGTGCCAGCAGCCAAACTAGCGGGAGGGCCGGAACAGATACGCAGTATTTT
clone size: few; J gene: TRBJ2-1; D gene: TRBD1; V gene: TRBV5-1; CDR3 protein: CASSTVDRGGRDEQFF; CDR3 DNA: TGCGCCAGCAGCACGGTGGACAGGGGAGGTCGCGATGAGCAGTTCTTC
clone size: -; J gene: TRBJ1-1; D gene: -; V gene: TRBV12-3/TRBV12-4; CDR3 protein: CASTPQEGGTEAFF; CDR3 DNA: TGTGCCAGCACCCCCCAAGAGGGCGGCACTGAAGCTTTCTTT
clone size: -; J gene: TRBJ2-1; D gene: -; V gene: TRBV21-1; CDR3 protein: CASSKKLLAGMNQFF; CDR3 DNA: TGTGCCAGCAGCAAAAAGCTGCTAGCGGGAATGAATCAGTTCTTC
clone size: many; J gene: TRBJ2-3; D gene: -; V gene: TRBV6-5; CDR3 protein: CASSYLGHNTDTQYF; CDR3 DNA: TGTGCCAGCAGTTACTTGGGACACAACACAGATACGCAGTATTTT
clone size: few; J gene: TRBJ1-4; D gene: TRBD1; V gene: TRBV7-2; CDR3 protein: CASSWTGGSEKLFF; CDR3 DNA: TGTGCCAGCAGCTGGACAGGGGGTAGTGAAAAACTGTTTTTT
clone size: -; J gene: TRBJ2-7; D gene: -; V gene: TRBV20-1; CDR3 protein: CSASFAGAKSEQYF; CDR3 DNA: TGCAGTGCTAGTTTTGCAGGGGCGAAGAGCGAGCAGTACTTC
clone size: few; J gene: TRBJ2-1; D gene: -; V gene: TRBV19; CDR3 protein: CASSIGPLASGYFSSYNEQFF; CDR3 DNA: TGTGCCAGTAGTATAGGCCCCCTAGCCTCCGGATATTTTAGCTCCTACAATGAGCAGTTCTTC
clone size: many; J gene: TRBJ2-5; D gene: -; V gene: TRBV5-1; CDR3 protein: CASSHSGGTGQETQYF; CDR3 DNA: TGCGCCAGCAGCCACTCGGGGGGGACAGGACAAGAGACCCAGTACTTC
clone size: -; J gene: TRBJ1-5; D gene: -; V gene: TRBV7-2; CDR3 protein: CASSRHGGLNQPQHF; CDR3 DNA: TGTGCCAGCAGCCGTCACGGGGGCCTTAATCAGCCCCAGCATTTT
clone size: -; J gene: TRBJ2-1; D gene: -; V gene: TRBV14; CDR3 protein: CASSQLRNNNEQFF; CDR3 DNA: TGTGCCAGCAGCCAATTGCGGAATAACAATGAGCAGTTCTTC
clone size: few; J gene: TRBJ2-1; D gene: TRBD2; V gene: TRBV5-1; CDR3 protein: CASRLAGDYNEQFF; CDR3 DNA: TGCGCCAGCAGACTCGCGGGAGACTACAATGAGCAGTTCTTC
clone size: few; J gene: TRBJ1-2; D gene: TRBD1; V gene: TRBV27; CDR3 protein: CASSPGTGENYGYTF; CDR3 DNA: TGTGCCAGCAGTCCCGGGACAGGGGAAAACTATGGCTACACCTTC
clone size: many; J gene: TRBJ2-7; D gene: TRBD1; V gene: TRBV12-3/TRBV12-4; CDR3 protein: CASTKGQISYEQYF; CDR3 DNA: TGTGCCAGCACAAAGGGACAGATATCCTACGAGCAGTACTTC
clone size: many; J gene: TRBJ2-7; D gene: -; V gene: TRBV3-1; CDR3 protein: CASSQGQIGPYEQYF; CDR3 DNA: TGTGCCAGCAGCCAAGGGCAGATTGGACCCTACGAGCAGTACTTC
clone size: -; J gene: TRBJ2-4; D gene: -; V gene: TRBV27; CDR3 protein: CASSPSTLAKNIQYF; CDR3 DNA: TGTGCCAGCAGTCCTTCGACACTAGCCAAAAACATTCAGTACTTC
clone size: -; J gene: TRBJ1-5; D gene: -; V gene: TRBV20-1; CDR3 protein: CSARAIKGPGTNSNQPQHF; CDR3 DNA: TGCAGTGCTAGAGCGATCAAAGGGCCCGGGACAAATAGCAATCAGCCCCAGCATTTT
clone size: -; J gene: TRBJ1-5; D gene: -; V gene: TRBV27; CDR3 protein: CASSPVRSYQPQHF; CDR3 DNA: TGTGCCAGCAGTCCCGTACGGAGTTATCAGCCCCAGCATTTT
clone size: many; J gene: TRBJ1-5; D gene: -; V gene: TRBV29-1; CDR3 protein: CSVVVLGSNQPQHF; CDR3 DNA: TGCAGCGTTGTGGTCTTGGGAAGCAATCAGCCCCAGCATTTT
clone size: few; J gene: TRBJ1-4; D gene: TRBD1; V gene: TRBV28; CDR3 protein: CASRPGQKNEKLFF; CDR3 DNA: TGTGCCAGCCGGCCGGGACAGAAAAATGAAAAACTGTTTTTT
clone size: few; J gene: TRBJ2-7; D gene: -; V gene: TRBV15; CDR3 protein: CATGEGGLYEQYF; CDR3 DNA: TGTGCCACCGGGGAGGGGGGCCTCTACGAGCAGTACTTC
clone size: -; J gene: TRBJ2-5; D gene: -; V gene: TRBV12-3/TRBV12-4; CDR3 protein: CASSFSQVLQETQYF; CDR3 DNA: TGTGCCAGCAGTTTCTCCCAGGTACTTCAAGAGACCCAGTACTTC
clone size: few; J gene: TRBJ2-5; D gene: -; V gene: TRBV9; CDR3 protein: CASSVEWYQETQYF; CDR3 DNA: TGTGCCAGCAGCGTGGAATGGTACCAAGAGACCCAGTACTTC
clone size: few; J gene: TRBJ2-7; D gene: TRBD2; V gene: TRBV11-2; CDR3 protein: CASSSPGLAGTEQYF; CDR3 DNA: TGTGCCAGCAGCTCGCCGGGACTAGCGGGGACGGAGCAGTACTTC
clone size: many; J gene: TRBJ2-2; D gene: -; V gene: TRBV7-3; CDR3 protein: CASSLLARNTGELFF; CDR3 DNA: TGTGCCAGCAGCTTACTAGCGCGAAACACCGGGGAGCTGTTTTTT
clone size: many; J gene: TRBJ2-7; D gene: TRBD2; V gene: TRBV28; CDR3 protein: CASSRALAGNYEQYF; CDR3 DNA: TGTGCCAGCAGTCGGGCTTTAGCGGGCAACTACGAGCAGTACTTC
clone size: -; J gene: TRBJ2-5; D gene: TRBD1; V gene: TRBV19; CDR3 protein: CASSISAGGRETQYF; CDR3 DNA: TGTGCCAGTAGTATAAGTGCAGGGGGCAGAGAGACCCAGTACTTC
clone size: -; J gene: TRBJ1-5; D gene: -; V gene: TRBV5-5; CDR3 protein: CASSTTPTGPLPQHF; CDR3 DNA: TGTGCCAGCAGCACCACTCCGACTGGGCCCTTGCCCCAGCATTTT
clone size: many; J gene: TRBJ2-7; D gene: -; V gene: TRBV12-3/TRBV12-4; CDR3 protein: CASSLTPTQRPYEQYF; CDR3 DNA: TGTGCCAGCAGTTTAACCCCCACCCAAAGGCCCTACGAGCAGTACTTC
clone size: many; J gene: TRBJ2-2; D gene: -; V gene: TRBV7-2; CDR3 protein: CASSLVSMGTGELFF; CDR3 DNA: TGTGCCAGCAGCTTAGTATCGATGGGGACCGGGGAGCTGTTTTTT
clone size: many; J gene: TRBJ2-1; D gene: TRBD1; V gene: TRBV5-1; CDR3 protein: CASSYGTGEYYEQFF; CDR3 DNA: TGCGCCAGCAGCTACGGGACAGGTGAATACTATGAGCAGTTCTTC
clone size: -; J gene: TRBJ2-1; D gene: -; V gene: TRBV7-6; CDR3 protein: CASTIDIDEQFF; CDR3 DNA: TGTGCCAGCACCATCGATATAGATGAGCAGTTCTTC
clone size: -; J gene: TRBJ2-7; D gene: -; V gene: TRBV7-2; CDR3 protein: CASSIDNYEQYF; CDR3 DNA: TGTGCCAGCAGCATCGACAACTACGAGCAGTACTTC
clone size: -; J gene: TRBJ2-1; D gene: -; V gene: TRBV6-2/TRBV6-3; CDR3 protein: CASSSSPLYNEQFF; CDR3 DNA: TGTGCCAGCAGTTCATCGCCACTCTACAATGAGCAGTTCTTC
clone size: -; J gene: TRBJ2-1; D gene: -; V gene: TRBV7-3; CDR3 protein: CASSIVGNEQFF; CDR3 DNA: TGTGCCAGCAGCATCGTGGGGAATGAGCAGTTCTTC
clone size: -; J gene: TRBJ2-7; D gene: TRBD2; V gene: TRBV5-4; CDR3 protein: CASRSSGSYYEQYF; CDR3 DNA: TGTGCCAGCAGGTCTAGCGGGAGCTACTACGAGCAGTACTTC
clone size: few; J gene: TRBJ2-7; D gene: TRBD1; V gene: TRBV3-1; CDR3 protein: CASSYGTGDREQYF; CDR3 DNA: TGTGCCAGCAGCTACGGGACAGGGGATCGCGAGCAGTACTTC
clone size: -; J gene: TRBJ2-5; D gene: TRBD2; V gene: TRBV9; CDR3 protein: CASSATGSGTQETQYF; CDR3 DNA: TGTGCCAGCAGCGCCACAGGAAGCGGGACCCAAGAGACCCAGTACTTC
clone size: -; J gene: TRBJ2-2; D gene: -; V gene: TRBV12-3/TRBV12-4; CDR3 protein: CASSYLGLSGELFF; CDR3 DNA: TGTGCCAGCAGTTACCTAGGACTATCCGGGGAGCTGTTTTTT
clone size: -; J gene: TRBJ1-5; D gene: TRBD1; V gene: TRBV7-8; CDR3 protein: CASSLTGVDQPQHF; CDR3 DNA: TGTGCCAGCAGCCTAACAGGGGTGGACCAGCCCCAGCATTTT
clone size: few; J gene: TRBJ2-5; D gene: -; V gene: TRBV7-9; CDR3 protein: CASSLEPGAQETQYF; CDR3 DNA: TGTGCCAGCAGCTTAGAGCCGGGAGCGCAAGAGACCCAGTACTTC
clone size: many; J gene: TRBJ2-1; D gene: -; V gene: TRBV30; CDR3 protein: CAWSIARNEQFF; CDR3 DNA: TGTGCCTGGAGTATCGCCAGAAATGAGCAGTTCTTC